The 24 T cell receptor beta chains below come from one sample, sequenced in a study of type 1 regulatory T cells. TCRdb fed the reads into MiXCR, producing one record per CDR3 protein. Here the sample spans approximately 100,000 distinct CDR3 sequences, around 30% being singletons. Sequencing was performed on CD4+ T cells, either the whole sample or a sorted fraction (not recorded which). Receptor source: a human donor in good health.

A remark on this clonotype: The junction does not match germline at one end; this may be a read error. This chain connects TRBV2 to TRBJ2-1; D not certain. Looked up from germline, CDR1 is SNHLY and CDR2 is FYNNEI. This CDR3 spans 16 amino acids. This CDR3 reads CASRDLRSLSLSEQFF. The CDR3 region has the DNA TGTGCCAGCCGTGACCTTCGGTCCCTGAGTTTGAGTGAGCAGTTCTTC.

CDR3 nucleotides: TGTGCCTGGAGAGCGTCAGGGGGCTTCAGTCTGCCGTTCTTC. Its protein is CAWRASGGFSLPFF. The chain recombines TRBV30 with TRBJ2-1, with 8 nucleotides matching TRBD1. Germline CDR1 GTSNPN, CDR2 SVGIG (reference sequence). The CDR3 loop spans 14 amino acids. The V and J ends lost 3 bases and 15 bases, in that order; junction bases with no gene match: 16.

This clonotype has only a few counts. The rearrangement uses TRBV7-9 and TRBJ1-5; D gene unclear. V shed 5 bases and J shed 4 bases, with 6 bases lying between them. The CDR3 contains 12 residues. The germline V gene has CDR1 SEHNR and CDR2 FQNEAQ (reference sequence). The CDR3 DNA is TGTGCCAGCAGCCCAGAAAATCAGCCCCAGCATTTT. Translated: CASSPENQPQHF.

The chain couples TRBV5-1 to TRBJ2-1, with 13 positions matching TRBD2. Germline CDR1 is SGHRS and CDR2 is YFSETQ. The trim removed 4 bases at V and 5 bases at J, leaving 12 bases unmatched. The CDR3 consists of 18 residues. The CDR3 bases are TGCGCCAGCAGCCCTGGACTAGCGGGAGTCCAAGGCAACAATGAGCAGTTCTTC. It is translated as CASSPGLAGVQGNNEQFF.

As DNA, the CDR3 is TGTGCCAGTAGTACCATTGGGACCGGGGAGCTGTTTTTT. Translating gives CASSTIGTGELFF. V usage is TRBV19 and J usage is TRBJ2-2; D gene uncertain. This CDR3 spans 13 amino acids. V was clipped by 4 bases and J by 5 bases, with 8 bases between them. Looked up from germline, CDR1 is LNHDA and CDR2 is SQIVND (reference sequence).

The chain joins TRBV20-1 to TRBJ2-7; D is perhaps TRBD1 (5 bases). Trimming stripped 0 bases from V and 12 bases from J, with 12 bases between. There are 11 residues in the CDR3. Germline assignment: CDR1 DFQATT and CDR2 SNEGSKA (reference sequence). DNA of the CDR3: TGCAGTGCTAGAGATGCCAGGGTTGGGTACTTC. Its translation: CSARDARVGYF.

The chain links TRBV20-1 to TRBJ2-4; D ambiguous. This CDR3 is 14 amino acids long. Germline V gene data show CDR1 as DFQATT and CDR2 as SNEGSKA (reference sequence). Trimming removed 0 bases from V and 1 base from J, with 7 bases in between. The CDR3 is CSARDGAAKNIQYF. The CDR3 nucleotides are TGCAGTGCTAGAGATGGAGCGGCCAAAAACATTCAGTACTTC.

The chain has TRBV5-1 and TRBJ1-1; 8 bases map to TRBD1. Germline V lookup: CDR1 SGHRS, CDR2 YFSETQ. The CDR3 is 14 amino acids. V was pared by 3 bases and J by 6 bases, with 7 bases of the junction left unmatched. The CDR3 nucleotides read TGCGCCAGCAGCTCGCAGGGGGCGAGGGCTGAAGCTTTCTTT. It codes for CASSSQGARAEAFF.

Ten or more counts support this clonotype. The chain has TRBV5-4 and TRBJ2-6; a possible D gene is TRBD1 (6 bases). The length of the CDR3 is 15 residues. Deletions cut 2 bases from V and 2 bases from J, with 8 bases between. The germline CDR1 and CDR2 sequences are SGHNT and YYREEE (reference sequence). The CDR3 bases are TGTGCCAGCAGCTTAGGGGGAACTGGGGCCAACGTCCTGACTTTC. Translated, it gives CASSLGGTGANVLTF.

A single count supports this clonotype. The junction does not match germline at one end; this may be a read error. This chain connects TRBV12-3 or TRBV12-4 to TRBJ1-3; D remains ambiguous. The CDR3 covers 15 residues. Written as DNA, the CDR3 is TGTGCCAGCAGTTTAGTTCCAGGCTCTGGAAACACCATATGTTTT. Amino acid sequence: CASSLVPGSGNTICF.

This chain connects TRBV3-1 to TRBJ2-7, with 7 positions matching TRBD2. The CDR3 runs to 14 residues. Unmatched junction bases numbered 5, after V lost 6 bases and J lost 0 bases. Germline V CDR1 and CDR2: LGHDT, YNNKEL (reference sequence). The DNA for the CDR3 is TGTGCCAGCAGGGGGGAGGGCCTCTCCTACGAGCAGTACTTC. Its protein is CASRGEGLSYEQYF.

In its sample, this clonotype was seen a few times. This chain uses TRBV18 with TRBJ2-3, with 14 bases lining up with TRBD2. Germline loops: CDR1 KGHSH, CDR2 LQKENI. The CDR3 has 16 residues. Trimming at V came to 3 bases and at J to 4 bases, leaving 3 bases not matched to a gene. DNA for the CDR3: TGTGCCAGCTCACCGCCGGGACTAGCGGGAGCAGATACGCAGTATTTT. Residues: CASSPPGLAGADTQYF.

The chain's CDR3 is CASSLAGTAYNEQFF. The CDR3 DNA reads TGTGCCAGCAGCTTGGCCGGGACTGCCTACAATGAGCAGTTCTTC. The chain links TRBV5-5 to TRBJ2-1; D may be TRBD2 (6 bases). Between the trimmed V and J ends, which lost 0 bases and 2 bases, there was a span of 9 bases. This CDR3 is 15 amino acids long. CDR1 and CDR2 from the germline V gene are SGHKS and YYEKEE (reference sequence).

The chain links TRBV3-1 to TRBJ2-3; 8 bases agree with TRBD2. V was clipped by 0 bases and J by 1 base; unmatched bases: 9. The CDR3 extends over 18 amino acids. The germline CDR1 and CDR2 sequences are LGHDT and YNNKEL (reference sequence). CDR3 loop: CASSQDLGISGGTDTQYF. The DNA of the CDR3 is TGTGCCAGCAGCCAAGATCTGGGGATTAGCGGGGGCACAGATACGCAGTATTTT.

The J gene is TRBJ2-1, the V gene TRBV6-2 or TRBV6-3, with a possible D match to TRBD2 (5 bases). The germline V gene has CDR1 MNHEY and CDR2 SVGEGT. V was shortened by 4 bases and J by 4 bases, with 11 bases between the two germline ends. The CDR3 runs 14 residues. The CDR3 sequence is CASSSLPGYNEQFF. The CDR3 bases are TGTGCCAGCAGTTCCCTGCCGGGGTACAATGAGCAGTTCTTC.

The chain uses TRBV6-5 and TRBJ2-7, with 8 bases matching TRBD2. Losses at the gene ends were 2 bases for V and 7 bases for J; bases not matched to a gene: 13. The CDR3 is 16 amino acids. Germline V lookup: CDR1 MNHEY, CDR2 SVGAGI. CDR3 in DNA: TGTGCCAGCAGTTACCATTCGGCCAGCGGGAGACCAGAGCAGTACTTC. This encodes CASSYHSASGRPEQYF.

This clonotype showed up just once. This chain connects TRBV5-1 to TRBJ2-7, with 7 nucleotides matching TRBD2. Per the germline V gene, CDR1 is SGHRS and CDR2 is YFSETQ. The junction had 10 bases not matched to a gene; V was cut back by 4 bases and J by 6 bases. This CDR3 contains 14 residues. The CDR3 coding sequence is TGCGCCAGCAGCCCGAGTCTAGCGGCCCCCGAGCAGTACTTC. It translates to CASSPSLAAPEQYF.

This clonotype was seen ten or more times. This rearrangement joins TRBV20-1 to TRBJ2-7; tentatively, D is TRBD2 (5 bases). The CDR3 extends over 14 amino acids. Per the germline V gene, CDR1 is DFQATT and CDR2 is SNEGSKA (reference sequence). The V gene lost 4 bases and the J gene lost 4 bases, with 17 bases spanning the gap. This chain's CDR3 is CSATREWQSYEQYF. In DNA, the CDR3 is TGCAGTGCTACAAGGGAGTGGCAGAGTTACGAGCAGTACTTC.

The rearrangement uses TRBV20-1 and TRBJ2-2, with D tentatively TRBD2 (6 bases). The CDR3 spans 15 residues. CDR1 is DFQATT and CDR2 is SNEGSKA in the germline V gene (reference sequence). Trimming pared 4 bases from V and 7 bases from J, leaving 19 bases between. CDR3 protein: CSATIVGGKGGELFF. CDR3 bases: TGCAGTGCTACCATAGTTGGCGGGAAAGGCGGGGAGCTGTTTTTT.

This sequence joins TRBV6-1 and TRBJ2-7; D perhaps matches TRBD1 (6 bases). The CDR3 length is 15 residues. V was pared by 4 bases and J by 8 bases, with 21 bases between. Germline V gives CDR1 MNHNS, CDR2 SASEGT. The chain's CDR3 is CASSGGRGGVVQQYF. The DNA for the CDR3 is TGTGCCAGCAGTGGGGGGCGCGGTGGTGTTGTGCAGCAGTACTTC.

The chain uses TRBV29-1 and TRBJ1-2; TRBD1 agrees at 7 bases. Germline V lookup: CDR1 SQVTM, CDR2 ANQGSEA. Germline trimming cut 4 bases from V and 8 bases from J; bases unmatched to any gene: 16. This CDR3 contains 15 residues. The DNA for the CDR3 is TGCAGCGTTGGGGCGGGTTTGGACAGGAAGGGGGGCTACACCTTC. This gives the protein CSVGAGLDRKGGYTF.

The chain uses TRBV6-1 and TRBJ2-7, with TRBD2 matching over 11 bases. From germline, CDR1 is MNHNS and CDR2 SASEGT. This CDR3 comprises 16 residues. V trimming: 3 bases; J trimming: 0 bases; junction bases outside the gene matches: 4. The CDR3: CASSDTGTSGSYEQYF. As DNA, the CDR3 is TGTGCCAGCAGTGATACCGGGACTAGCGGCTCCTACGAGCAGTACTTC.

V and J are TRBV7-8 and TRBJ2-2; 8 bases map to TRBD2. The CDR3 extends over 16 amino acids. Germline V CDR1 and CDR2: SGHVS, FQNEAQ. The V gene end was trimmed by 5 bases and the J gene end by 5 bases; junction bases not matched to a gene: 10. The CDR3 protein is CASSERSGRNTGELFF. CDR3 nucleotide sequence: TGTGCCAGCAGCGAAAGAAGCGGGAGAAATACCGGGGAGCTGTTTTTT.

As concerns this clonotype: A read error may produce the germline difference seen at one junction end. V gene TRBV11-2 combines with J gene TRBJ2-5; no clear D gene. Germline assignment: CDR1 SGHAT and CDR2 FQNNGV. The CDR3 extends over 14 amino acids. DNA of the CDR3: TGTGCCAGCGGCTTAAGTGCAGTCCAAGAGACCCAGTACTTC. As protein: CASGLSAVQETQYF. Full variable domain (missing parts from reference TRBV11-2 and TRBJ2-5): EAGVAQSPRYKIIEKRQSVAFWCNPISGHATLYWYQQILGQGPKLLIQFQNNGVVDDSQLPKDRFSAERLKGVDSTLKIQPAKLEDSAVYLCASGLSAVQETQYFGPGTRLLVL.